This TCR beta chain appears in the sequencing data of a study of memory CD4+ T cells and cytomegalovirus serostatus. In the study overall: This sample comes from healthy Belgian adults, roughly nine CMV seropositive, about 23 seronegative.

This CDR3 comprises 14 residues. The V and J ends lost 4 bases and 4 bases respectively, with 13 bases between them. Germline loops: CDR1 MNHNS, CDR2 SASEGT. For this clone: Its antigen is undetermined.

Whole-study findings and limits: The CMV-associated TCR signature appears largely within the CD4+ memory repertoire. CD4+ memory repertoires contained about 40% of the roughly 160 reported CMV TCRbeta sequences.

Only in-frame clones appear in the TCRdb table, and some are missing; sequencing was by immunoSEQ multiplex PCR. The data hold 40,000 to 55,000 clones, with 80% to 90% observed a single time. Single viable CD3+CD4+CD8-CD45RO+ cells were sorted as the memory CD4+ T cells. CMV serostatus came from serum IgG against pp150, pp28, p38, p52. This rearrangement joins TRBV6-1 to TRBJ2-5, with D unclear. This clonotype originated in an adult in good health and CMV-seropositive. Sample: memory CD4+ T cells from blood. CDR3 coding DNA: TGTGCCAGCAGTGTTGCGCTCCACCTAGAGACCCAGTACTTC. This translates into CASSVALHLETQYF.